The clone carrying this T cell receptor beta chain came up once. Method: immunoSEQ multiplex PCR; TCRdb's copy keeps in-frame clones and lacks some. This sample has 25,000 to 30,000 clones, with approximately 88% found just once. This entry is derived from a study of OX40 agonist ivuxolimab in advanced cancers. This material consisted of CD4+ or CD8+ T cells sorted from blood, taken in a trial of the OX40 agonist ivuxolimab. The TCR sequence derives from an adult with an advanced solid tumor such as melanoma, head and neck, liver or kidney cancer.

The CDR3 sequence is CASSLLTSYEQYF. The CDR3 region has the DNA TGTGCCAGCAGCTTGTTAACCTCCTACGAGCAGTACTTC. The rearrangement uses TRBV5-6 and TRBJ2-7; the D is unclear. Trimming stripped 1 base from V and 0 bases from J, with 5 bases between. The CDR3 loop spans 13 amino acids. The V gene's germline CDR1 is SGHDT and CDR2 YYEEEE.